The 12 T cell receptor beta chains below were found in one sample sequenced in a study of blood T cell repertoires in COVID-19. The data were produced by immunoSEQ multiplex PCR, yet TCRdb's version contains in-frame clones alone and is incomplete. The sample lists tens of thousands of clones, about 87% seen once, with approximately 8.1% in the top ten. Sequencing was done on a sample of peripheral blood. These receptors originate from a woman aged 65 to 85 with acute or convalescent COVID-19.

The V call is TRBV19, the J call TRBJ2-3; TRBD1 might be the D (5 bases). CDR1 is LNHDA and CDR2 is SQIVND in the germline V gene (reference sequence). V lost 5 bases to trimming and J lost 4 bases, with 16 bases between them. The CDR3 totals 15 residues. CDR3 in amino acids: CASSSTQGSADTQYF. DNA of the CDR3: TGTGCCAGTAGTTCCACGCAGGGCTCGGCAGATACGCAGTATTTT.

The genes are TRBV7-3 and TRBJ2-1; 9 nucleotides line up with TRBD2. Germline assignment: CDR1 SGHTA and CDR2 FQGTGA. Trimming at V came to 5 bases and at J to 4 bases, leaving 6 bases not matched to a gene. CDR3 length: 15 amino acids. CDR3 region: CASSVTSGSYNEQFF. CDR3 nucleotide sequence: TGTGCCAGCAGCGTGACTAGCGGCTCTTACAATGAGCAGTTCTTC.

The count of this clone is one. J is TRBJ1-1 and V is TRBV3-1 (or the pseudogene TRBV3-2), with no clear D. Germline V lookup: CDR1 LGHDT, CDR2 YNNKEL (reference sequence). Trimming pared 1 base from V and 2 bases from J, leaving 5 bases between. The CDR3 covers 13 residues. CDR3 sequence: CASSQVLNTEAFF. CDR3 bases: TGTGCCAGCAGCCAAGTTCTTAACACTGAAGCTTTCTTT.

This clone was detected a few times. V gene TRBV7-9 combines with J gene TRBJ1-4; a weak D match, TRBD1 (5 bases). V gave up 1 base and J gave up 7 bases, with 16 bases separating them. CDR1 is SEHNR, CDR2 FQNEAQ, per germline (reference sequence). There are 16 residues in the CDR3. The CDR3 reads CASSLGTGGRCEKLFF. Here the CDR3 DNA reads TGTGCCAGCAGCTTAGGAACGGGGGGTCGGTGTGAAAAACTGTTTTTT.

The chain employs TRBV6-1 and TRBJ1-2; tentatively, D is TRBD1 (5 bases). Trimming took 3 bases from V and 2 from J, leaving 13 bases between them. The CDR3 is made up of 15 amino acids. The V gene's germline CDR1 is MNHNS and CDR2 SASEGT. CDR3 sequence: CASSDRVGGNYGYTF. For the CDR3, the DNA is TGTGCCAGCAGTGACAGGGTCGGGGGAAACTATGGCTACACCTTC.

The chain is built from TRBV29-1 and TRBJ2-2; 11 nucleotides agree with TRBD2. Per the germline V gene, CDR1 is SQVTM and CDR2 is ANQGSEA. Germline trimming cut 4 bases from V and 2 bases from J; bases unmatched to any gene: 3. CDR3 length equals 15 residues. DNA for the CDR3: TGCAGCGTTGTCCTAGCGGGGGGCAACACCGGGGAGCTGTTTTTT. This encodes CSVVLAGGNTGELFF.

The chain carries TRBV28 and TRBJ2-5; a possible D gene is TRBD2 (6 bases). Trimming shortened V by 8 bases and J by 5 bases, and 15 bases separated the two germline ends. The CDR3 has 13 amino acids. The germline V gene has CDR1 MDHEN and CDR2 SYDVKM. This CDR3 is CASGGTFGETQYF. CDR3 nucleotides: TGTGCCAGCGGCGGGACCTTTGGGGAGACCCAGTACTTC.

As DNA, the CDR3 is TGTGCCAGCAGTTTCGGGGGGAATCAGCCCCAGCATTTT. Its translation is CASSFGGNQPQHF. The V and J genes are TRBV28 and TRBJ1-5; TRBD1 might be the D (5 bases). The CDR3 spans 13 residues. V lost 3 bases, J lost 4 bases, and 7 bases lay in between. Germline CDR1 and CDR2: MDHEN and SYDVKM.

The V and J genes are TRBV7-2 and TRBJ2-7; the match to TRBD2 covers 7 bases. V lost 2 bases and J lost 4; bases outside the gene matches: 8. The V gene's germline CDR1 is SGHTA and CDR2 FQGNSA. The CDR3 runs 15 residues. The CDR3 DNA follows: TGTGCCAGCAGCTTAACTGCTAGCGGATTTTACGAGCAGTACGTC. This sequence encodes CASSLTASGFYEQYV.

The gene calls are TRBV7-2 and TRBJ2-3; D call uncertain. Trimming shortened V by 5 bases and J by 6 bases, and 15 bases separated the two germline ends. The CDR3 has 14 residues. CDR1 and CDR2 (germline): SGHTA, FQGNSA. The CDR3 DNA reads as TGTGCCAGCAGCCCGTTTACGGCACAGGATACGCAGTATTTT. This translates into CASSPFTAQDTQYF.

CDR3 amino acids: CASSIYPLDYGYTF. CDR3 coding DNA: TGTGCCAGTAGTATATATCCGTTAGACTATGGCTACACCTTC. V is TRBV19 and J is TRBJ1-2, with unresolved D. Germline-derived CDR1 and CDR2 are LNHDA and SQIVND (reference sequence). The CDR3 spans 14 residues. Trimming cost V 2 bases and J 3 bases, with 10 bases left between them.

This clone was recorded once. The CDR3, as DNA: TGTGCCAGCAGCAAGACTAGCTTCTATGAGCAGTTCTTC. Protein: CASSKTSFYEQFF. The chain is built from TRBV27 and TRBJ2-1; the match to TRBD2 covers 7 bases. J was trimmed by 8 bases and V by 6 bases; bases with no gene match: 7. Germline V gene lookup returns CDR1 MNHEY and CDR2 SMNVEV (reference sequence). CDR3 length: 13 residues.